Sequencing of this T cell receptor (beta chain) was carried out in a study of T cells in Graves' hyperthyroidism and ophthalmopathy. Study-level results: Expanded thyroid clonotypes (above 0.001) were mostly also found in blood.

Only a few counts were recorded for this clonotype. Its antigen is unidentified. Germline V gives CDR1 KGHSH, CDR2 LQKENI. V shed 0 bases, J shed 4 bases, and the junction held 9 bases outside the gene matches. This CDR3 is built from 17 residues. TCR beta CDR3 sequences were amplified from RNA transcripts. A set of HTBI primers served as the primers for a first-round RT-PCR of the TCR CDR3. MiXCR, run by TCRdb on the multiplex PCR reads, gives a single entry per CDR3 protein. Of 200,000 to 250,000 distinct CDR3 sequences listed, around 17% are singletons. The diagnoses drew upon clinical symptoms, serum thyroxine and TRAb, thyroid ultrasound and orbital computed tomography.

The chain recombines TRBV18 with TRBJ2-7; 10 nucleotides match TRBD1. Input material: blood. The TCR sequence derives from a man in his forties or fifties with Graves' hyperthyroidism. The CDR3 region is CASSPPKGQGNSYEQYF. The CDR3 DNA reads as TGTGCCAGCTCACCACCGAAGGGACAGGGGAATTCGTACGAGCAGTACTTC.